This T cell receptor beta chain is drawn from a study of T cell changes during pregnancy in multiple sclerosis. V was trimmed by 4 bases and J by 9 bases, leaving 16 bases between them. CDR1 MRHNA and CDR2 SNTAGT come from the germline V gene. The CDR3 totals 14 residues. Method: immunoSEQ multiplex PCR; TCRdb's copy keeps in-frame clones and lacks some. The repertoire holds tens of thousands of clones, with more than 80% as singletons. The clonotype was recovered from a female donor in good health, enrolled as a control in a pregnancy study. This material consisted of peripheral blood, taken in the first trimester of pregnancy. The rearrangement uses TRBV6-4 and TRBJ2-4; a weak D match, TRBD1 (6 bases). CDR3 region: CASSAGHQGGIQYF. The CDR3 DNA is TGTGCCAGCAGTGCGGGACACCAAGGAGGCATTCAGTACTTC.